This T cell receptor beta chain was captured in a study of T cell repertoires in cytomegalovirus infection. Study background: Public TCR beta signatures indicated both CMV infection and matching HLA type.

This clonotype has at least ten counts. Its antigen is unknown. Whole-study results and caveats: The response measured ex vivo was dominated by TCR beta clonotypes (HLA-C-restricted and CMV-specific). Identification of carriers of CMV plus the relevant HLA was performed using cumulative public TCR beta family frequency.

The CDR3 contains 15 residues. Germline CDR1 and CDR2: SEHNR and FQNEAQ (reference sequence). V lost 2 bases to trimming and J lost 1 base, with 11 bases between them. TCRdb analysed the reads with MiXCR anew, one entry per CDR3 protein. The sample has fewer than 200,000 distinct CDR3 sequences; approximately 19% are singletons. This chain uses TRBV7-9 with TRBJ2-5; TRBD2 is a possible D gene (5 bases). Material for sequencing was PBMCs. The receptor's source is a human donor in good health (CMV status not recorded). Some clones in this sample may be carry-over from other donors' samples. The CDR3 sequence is CASSLSATTQETQYF. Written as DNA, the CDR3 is TGTGCCAGCAGCTTATCAGCGACTACCCAAGAGACCCAGTACTTC.